Following are 18 T cell receptor beta chains from one sample sequenced in a study of monozygotic twins with cystic fibrosis. Profiled with immunoSEQ multiplex PCR; TCRdb holds only in-frame clones, not every one. The table has about 29,000 clones, 85% seen once; the top ten hold about 0.95%. The sequenced material came from blood. The receptors derive from a girl aged 2-15 years with cystic fibrosis.

V usage is TRBV14 and J usage is TRBJ2-2, with D hard to call. CDR1 and CDR2 from the germline V gene are SGHDN and FVKESK. CDR3 length equals 18 residues. V gave up 0 bases and J gave up 4 bases, with 18 bases separating them. CDR3 bases: TGTGCCAGCAGCCAAGATCTAGAGGTCGCGCTCCCCACCGGGGAGCTGTTTTTT. Amino acid sequence: CASSQDLEVALPTGELFF.

The V gene is TRBV6-5, the J gene TRBJ1-5, with 7 nucleotides matching TRBD1. With 6 bases clipped from V and 7 bases from J, the junction kept 12 bases outside the gene matches. The CDR3 is 15 amino acids. Looked up from germline, CDR1 is MNHEY and CDR2 is SVGAGI. The CDR3 loop reads CASRPLQGNRQPQHF. The CDR3 nucleotides read TGTGCCAGCAGACCCCTACAGGGGAATCGGCAGCCCCAGCATTTT.

The chain links TRBV6-5 to TRBJ1-1; maybe TRBD1 (5 bases). Germline lookup yields CDR1 MNHEY and CDR2 SVGAGI. The V end lost 6 bases, the J end lost 2 bases, and 16 bases lay between the germline ends. The CDR3 length is 15 residues. This chain's CDR3 is CASSRKGTPNTEAFF. The CDR3 bases are TGTGCCAGCAGCCGAAAGGGGACCCCTAACACTGAAGCTTTCTTT.

J is TRBJ2-5 and V is TRBV5-1; TRBD1 aligns across 7 bases. This CDR3 spans 14 amino acids. V was pared by 4 bases and J by 4 bases, with 7 bases of the junction left unmatched. Looked up from germline, CDR1 is SGHRS and CDR2 is YFSETQ. The CDR3 sequence: CASSPTGFGETQYF. The DNA for the CDR3 is TGCGCCAGCAGCCCGACAGGGTTTGGAGAGACCCAGTACTTC.

The genes are TRBV5-1 and TRBJ2-7, with D perhaps given as TRBD1 or TRBD2 (5 bases each). Deletions cut 2 bases from V and 6 bases from J, with 15 bases between. The CDR3 consists of 14 residues. Germline CDR1 SGHRS, CDR2 YFSETQ. DNA of the CDR3: TGCGCCAGCAGCTTCCCGGGACCAATCCCCGAGCAGTACTTC. It yields the protein CASSFPGPIPEQYF.

This chain uses TRBV7-9 with TRBJ1-1; 9 bases map to TRBD1. CDR3 length: 16 amino acids. V lost 6 bases, J lost 1 base, and 9 bases stayed unmatched. Germline CDR1 is SEHNR and CDR2 is FQNEAQ (reference sequence). The CDR3 DNA reads as TGTGCCAGCAGTTGGGGACAGGGAGTAGCGAACACTGAAGCTTTCTTT. Protein sequence: CASSWGQGVANTEAFF.

The V and J genes are TRBV29-1 and TRBJ2-5, with 8 nucleotides matching TRBD1. With 5 bases clipped from V and 4 bases from J, the junction kept 6 bases outside the gene matches. The CDR3 consists of 13 residues. Germline V gene sequence: CDR1 SQVTM, CDR2 ANQGSEA. The CDR3 bases are TGCAGCGTTTACGCGACAGGGGTAGAGACCCAGTACTTC. It is translated as CSVYATGVETQYF.

This clone was seen once. This CDR3 reads CASRRTGGSYEQYF. The CDR3 DNA reads TGTGCCAGCAGGCGGACAGGGGGATCCTACGAGCAGTACTTC. This chain joins TRBV28 and TRBJ2-7; TRBD1 matches 10 bases. V lost 6 bases and J lost 1; bases outside the gene matches: 3. This CDR3 contains 14 residues. The germline V gene encodes CDR1 MDHEN and CDR2 SYDVKM.

The rearrangement joins TRBV7-8 to TRBJ2-3; TRBD2 matches at 16 bases. The CDR3 is 18 amino acids. With 6 bases clipped from V and 3 bases from J, the junction kept 9 bases outside the gene matches. Per the germline V gene, CDR1 is SGHVS and CDR2 is FQNEAQ. CDR3 nucleotides: TGTGCCAGCAGTTTTTCTCCGGGACTAGCGGGAGGGACAGATACGCAGTATTTT. Its protein is CASSFSPGLAGGTDTQYF.

This clone appeared a single time. The chain links TRBV30 to TRBJ2-3, with 10 nucleotides matching TRBD2. The germline V gene encodes CDR1 GTSNPN and CDR2 SVGIG (reference sequence). The junction had 7 bases not matched to a gene; V was cut back by 0 bases and J by 4 bases. There are 16 residues in the CDR3. CDR3 coding DNA: TGTGCCTGGAGTGTTGGGGCTAGCGGGAGATCAGATACGCAGTATTTT. Its protein is CAWSVGASGRSDTQYF.

J is TRBJ2-1 and V is TRBV2; either TRBD1 or TRBD2 may supply D (5 bases each). Trimming stripped 7 bases from V and 13 bases from J, with 17 bases between. Germline V gene sequence: CDR1 SNHLY, CDR2 FYNNEI. The CDR3 contains 12 residues. The CDR3 region has the DNA TGTGCCAGCACACGGGACCCGATGGGTCAGTTCTTC. Translation gives CASTRDPMGQFF. Looking up the rest from reference TRBV2 and TRBJ2-1 gives the full variable domain: EPEVTQTPSHQVTQMGQEVILRCVPISNHLYFYWYRQILGQKVEFLVSFYNNEISEKSEIFDDQFSVERPDGSNFTLKIRSTKLEDSAMYFCASTRDPMGQFFGPGTRLTVL.

The chain uses TRBV4-1 and TRBJ2-5; no reliable D call. From germline, CDR1 is MGHRA and CDR2 YSYEKL. This CDR3 has 14 residues. The V and J ends lost 1 base and 5 bases respectively, with 11 bases between them. The CDR3 is CASSQAGLRETQYF. The DNA for the CDR3 is TGCGCCAGCAGCCAAGCCGGGCTGCGCGAGACCCAGTACTTC.

The gene calls are TRBV5-1 and TRBJ2-2; 7 positions match TRBD1. V shed 0 bases and J 4 bases; nucleotides not matched to a gene: 9. This CDR3 contains 17 residues. CDR1 and CDR2 (germline): SGHRS, YFSETQ. CDR3 bases: TGCGCCAGCAGCTTGGGATGGGACAGAGGAGGCACCGGGGAGCTGTTTTTT. Its translation is CASSLGWDRGGTGELFF. The whole variable domain, remainder taken from reference TRBV5-1 and TRBJ2-2, is KAGVTQTPRYLIKTRGQQVTLSCSPISGHRSVSWYQQTPGQGLQFLFEYFSETQRNKGNFPGRFSGRQFSNSRSEMNVSTLELGDSALYLCASSLGWDRGGTGELFFGEGSRLTVL.

In this sample, this clone turned up once. This chain links TRBV5-4 with TRBJ1-3; D is possibly TRBD1 (6 bases). This CDR3 contains 14 residues. The V end lost 4 bases, the J end lost 0 bases, and 8 bases lay between the germline ends. Germline V gene data show CDR1 as SGHNT and CDR2 as YYREEE (reference sequence). CDR3 region: CASSPDSSGNTIYF. CDR3 coding DNA: TGTGCCAGCAGCCCGGACAGCTCTGGAAACACCATATATTTT.

V gene TRBV5-1 combines with J gene TRBJ2-5, with a possible D match to TRBD2 (6 bases). CDR3 size: 15 residues. V gave up 1 base and J gave up 3 bases, with 13 bases separating them. The germline gives CDR1 SGHRS, CDR2 YFSETQ. CDR3 coding DNA: TGCGCCAGCAGCTTGTACGGGGGACCTGAAGAGACCCAGTACTTC. Its protein is CASSLYGGPEETQYF.

The chain links TRBV6-1 to TRBJ1-1; D may be TRBD1 (5 bases). The CDR3 spans 15 residues. From germline, CDR1 is MNHNS and CDR2 SASEGT. The germline V and J ends were trimmed by 0 bases and 7 bases, with 15 bases remaining between them. In nucleotides, the CDR3 is TGTGCCAGCAGTGAAGCCCCCTGGGTGGGGCATGAAGCTTTCTTT. Protein product: CASSEAPWVGHEAFF.

The chain has TRBV10-3 and TRBJ2-5; no reliable D call. Looked up from germline, CDR1 is ENHRY and CDR2 is SYGVKD. The CDR3 length is 11 residues. The V end lost 2 bases, the J end lost 5 bases, and 3 bases lay between the germline ends. The CDR3 sequence: CAISEGETQYF. CDR3 in DNA: TGTGCCATCAGTGAGGGGGAGACCCAGTACTTC.

The table lists this clone with a few counts. The chain combines TRBV29-1 with TRBJ1-1; D unclear. The V end lost 6 bases, the J end lost 1 base, and 9 bases lay between the germline ends. The germline CDR1 and CDR2 sequences are SQVTM and ANQGSEA. The CDR3 runs 12 residues. The CDR3 DNA reads as TGCAGCGTGACCCGGGGGAACACTGAAGCTTTCTTT. It is translated as CSVTRGNTEAFF.